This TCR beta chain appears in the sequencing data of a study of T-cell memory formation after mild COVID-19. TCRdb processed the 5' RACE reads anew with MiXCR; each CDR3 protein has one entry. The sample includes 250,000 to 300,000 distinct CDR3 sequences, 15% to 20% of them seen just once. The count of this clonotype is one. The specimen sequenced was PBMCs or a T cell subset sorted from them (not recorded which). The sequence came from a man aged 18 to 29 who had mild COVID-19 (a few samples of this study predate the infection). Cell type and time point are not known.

CDR3 in amino acids: CASRGSRHNSPLHF. The DNA for the CDR3 is TGCGCCAGCAGGGGCTCCCGCCATAATTCACCCCTCCACTTT. V is TRBV5-1 and J is TRBJ1-6; D is unresolved. This CDR3 has 14 amino acids. Per germline, CDR1 SGHRS and CDR2 YFSETQ. V was trimmed by 5 bases and J by 5 bases, leaving 11 bases between them.